Listed below are T cell receptor beta chains from one sample, sequenced in a study of T cell responses to AZD1222 COVID-19 vaccine. Method: immunoSEQ multiplex PCR; TCRdb's copy keeps in-frame clones and lacks some. The repertoire holds 150,000 to 200,000 clones, with 75% to 90% as singletons. The source was peripheral blood, collected on day 0 of MenACWY control vaccination. Source of these receptors: an adult in good health. The conserved cysteine and the conserved F or W are not part of the CDR3 here. The D gene is left open where the match is weak. Size values are once, few and many counts, or a class for expanded clones, and some rows have none.

>once|.|TRBJ1-5|TRBV4-2
ASSQEGGGQPQH
>.|.|TRBJ2-3|TRBV24-1
ATSDSGGDTQY
>few|.|TRBJ2-7|TRBV6-5
ASSPRFEGSYEQY
>.|TRBD1|TRBJ2-7|TRBV18
ASARQGAPGREQY
>.|.|TRBJ1-1|TRBV19
ASSMGPLRDGTEAF
>.|.|TRBJ2-7|TRBV6-5
ASSTTVTSYEQY
>.|TRBD2|TRBJ2-1|TRBV11-3
ASSPRGGGAGEANEQF
>.|.|TRBJ1-4|TRBV7-9
ASRRTGSGEKLF
>.|.|TRBJ2-5|TRBV30
AWTPGRSQETQY
>.|.|TRBJ2-5|TRBV3-1/TRBV3-2
ASSQRRDKEETQY
>once|.|TRBJ1-1|TRBV19
ASSPNDRLNTEAF
>.|TRBD1|TRBJ1-2|TRBV28
ASRTGTGRIFGYT
>once|.|TRBJ1-2|TRBV5-1
ASSLPRLEGGYT
>.|TRBD2|TRBJ2-5|TRBV6-4
ARETSGRQETQY
>.|TRBD2|TRBJ2-7|TRBV30
AWGGTSGLYEQY
>.|.|TRBJ2-1|TRBV10-3
ATLDFEGNEQF
>.|TRBD1|TRBJ1-6|TRBV28
ASRTGNNSPLH
>.|TRBD2|TRBJ2-7|TRBV30
AWSLGTSGTYEQY
>.|TRBD2|TRBJ2-7|TRBV9
ASSASSGLAYNEQY
>.|TRBD2|TRBJ2-1|TRBV14
ASSDITSGRAHEQF
>.|TRBD2|TRBJ2-7|TRBV7-9
ASSSTSGSQTYEQY
>once|TRBD2|TRBJ2-3|TRBV7-2
ASSLADRPSGLADTQY
>.|TRBD1|TRBJ1-4|TRBV7-2
ASSRQGSLNEKLF
>.|.|TRBJ2-3|TRBV19
ASEGETDTQY
>.|.|TRBJ2-3|TRBV5-1
ASSLVRGALPTDTQY
>.|.|TRBJ2-1|TRBV7-9
ASSLSTDNEQF
>.|TRBD1|TRBJ1-6|TRBV19
ASTETGANSPLH
>.|.|TRBJ1-1|TRBV5-1
ASSTRTARAEAF
>.|.|TRBJ1-5|TRBV19
ASSWGQLLANQPQH
>.|.|TRBJ1-4|TRBV5-1
ASSSTGLNEKLF
>.|TRBD1|TRBJ2-1|TRBV6-1
ASSETDRDNEQF
>.|.|TRBJ1-4|TRBV3-1/TRBV3-2
ASSQSQGLNEKLF
>.|.|TRBJ1-2|TRBV7-2
ASSIKRLATNYGYT
>.|TRBD1|TRBJ1-2|TRBV10-3
AISDQGAGFGYT
>.|.|TRBJ2-7|TRBV20-1
SASPLGEQY